This TCR beta chain was sequenced in a study of shared clonotypes between healthy human individuals. Study summary: Researchers assigned three CD4 naive, three CD4 memory, two CD8 naive and one CD8 memory plate to each donor. Findings of the study overall: Investigators collected only blood, and repertoires in tissues likely differ.

The CDR3 covers 13 residues. V was clipped by 6 bases and J by 3 bases, with 12 bases between them. CDR1 and CDR2 from the germline V gene are ENHRY and SYGVKD. Terminally differentiated effector memory CD45RA+ cells were left out of the naive CD8 fraction, which was CD45RO-negative and positively selected for CCR7. Points on this clone: What it binds is not known.

Repertoires were generated with immunoSEQ multiplex PCR, while TCRdb's copy carries only in-frame clones and drops some. This table has some 2 million clones, approximately 94% appearing once. The sample comprised naive CD8+ T cells sorted from blood. The chain employs TRBV10-3 and TRBJ2-7; D is perhaps TRBD1 or TRBD2 (5 bases each). The TCR originated in a man aged 18 to 30 in good health. This CDR3 reads CAISPGARYEQYF. For the CDR3, the DNA is TGTGCCATCAGCCCCGGGGCCCGCTACGAGCAGTACTTC.